Listed below are T cell receptor beta chains from one sample, sequenced in a study of human T cells and chemical hapten exposure. TCRdb passed the RACE reads through MiXCR, listing each CDR3 protein once. Of 200,000 to 300,000 distinct CDR3 sequences in the sample, 7.5% to 9% were seen once. The sample consisted of whole blood, taken in connection with sensitization to the hapten diphenylcyclopropenone (DPC). These receptors were obtained from a woman in her 40s with alopecia areata. Some clones in this sample may be carry-over from other donors' samples. Both conserved end residues are part of each CDR3. A D gene is named only where the DNA matches it firmly. Expanded clones get a size class; other rows say once, few or many, or leave the size out.

TRBV29-1	TRBJ2-3	few	TRBD2	CSVASSGRPDTQYF	TGCAGCGTTGCCTCTAGCGGGAGGCCCGATACGCAGTATTTT
TRBV6-2/TRBV6-3	TRBJ1-2	few	.	CASSYSIPVNYGYTF	TGTGCCAGCAGTTACTCGATACCGGTCAACTATGGCTACACCTTC
TRBV7-9	TRBJ2-7	few	.	CASSPGDGSYEQYF	TGTGCCAGCAGCCCAGGGGACGGATCCTACGAGCAGTACTTC
TRBV11-2	TRBJ2-2	.	.	CASSLNSGSNTGELFF	TGTGCCAGCAGCTTAAACAGCGGGTCTAACACCGGGGAGCTGTTTTTT
TRBV3-1	TRBJ2-3	.	TRBD2	CASSSSGLGTDTQYF	TGTGCCAGCAGCTCCTCCGGACTAGGGACAGATACGCAGTATTTT
TRBV7-8	TRBJ1-2	.	TRBD1	CASSPLETGHYGYTF	TGTGCCAGCAGCCCCCTCGAGACAGGGCACTATGGCTACACCTTC
TRBV20-1	TRBJ1-5	few	.	CSARLGNQPQHF	TGCAGTGCTAGGTTGGGCAATCAGCCCCAGCATTTT
TRBV28	TRBJ1-5	few	TRBD1	CASSLRQGRVPNQPQHF	TGTGCCAGCAGTTTACGACAGGGGAGGGTCCCAAATCAGCCCCAGCATTTT
TRBV7-2	TRBJ1-1	.	TRBD1	CASSLAGQGFEAFF	TGTGCCAGCAGCTTAGCGGGACAGGGATTTGAAGCTTTCTTT
TRBV5-5	TRBJ2-7	.	TRBD2	CASSLGGSPSYEQYF	TGTGCCAGCAGCTTGGGCGGGAGCCCCTCCTACGAGCAGTACTTC
TRBV29-1	TRBJ2-7	few	TRBD1	CSVEGTGNNEQYF	TGCAGCGTTGAAGGGACAGGTAACAACGAGCAGTACTTC
TRBV6-2/TRBV6-3	TRBJ2-1	.	.	CASNDRTSKYEQFF	TGTGCCAGCAATGACAGGACCAGTAAGTATGAGCAGTTCTTC
TRBV24-1	TRBJ2-6	.	.	CATSDPRANVLTF	TGTGCCACCAGTGACCCCCGGGCCAACGTCCTGACTTTC
TRBV4-3	TRBJ1-5	few	.	CASSRGRINQPQHF	TGCGCCAGCAGCCGGGGACGGATTAATCAGCCCCAGCATTTT
TRBV6-5	TRBJ2-1	.	TRBD2	CASSYGTLAGVYNEQFF	TGTGCCAGCAGTTACGGTACTTTAGCGGGAGTGTACAATGAGCAGTTCTTC
TRBV7-2	TRBJ2-5	few	TRBD2	CASSLIAGGEKETQYF	TGTGCCAGCAGCTTGATAGCGGGAGGGGAGAAAGAGACCCAGTACTTC
TRBV10-3	TRBJ2-2	many	TRBD1	CAIRDTGQGATGELFF	TGTGCCATCAGGGACACGGGACAGGGGGCCACCGGGGAGCTGTTTTTT
TRBV9	TRBJ2-5	few	.	CASSVFQGGRTETQYF	TGTGCCAGCAGCGTATTCCAGGGAGGACGGACAGAGACCCAGTACTTC
TRBV7-9	TRBJ1-2	few	.	CASSSGTSYGYTF	TGTGCCAGCAGCTCAGGCACAAGCTATGGCTACACCTTC
TRBV4-3	TRBJ2-3	few	TRBD1	CASSRDSRTDTQYF	TGCGCCAGCAGTCGGGACAGTAGGACAGATACGCAGTATTTT
TRBV29-1	TRBJ1-1	.	.	CSVQAGYTEAFF	TGCAGCGTTCAAGCAGGCTACACTGAAGCTTTCTTT
TRBV6-2/TRBV6-3	TRBJ1-5	few	.	CASSSARWNQPQHF	TGTGCCAGCAGTAGTGCCAGGTGGAATCAGCCCCAGCATTTT
TRBV7-2	TRBJ2-3	many	TRBD2	CASSLGGVAGGYF	TGTGCCAGCAGCTTAGGAGGAGTAGCGGGAGGGTATTTT
TRBV18	TRBJ1-1	.	.	CASSRTEGMNTEAFF	TGTGCCAGCTCGCGGACGGAGGGAATGAACACTGAAGCTTTCTTT
TRBV12-3/TRBV12-4	TRBJ2-3	few	.	CASSFGPVADTQYF	TGTGCCAGCAGTTTTGGCCCCGTCGCAGATACGCAGTATTTT
TRBV29-1	TRBJ2-5	many	TRBD2	CSAGLAIETQYF	TGCAGCGCGGGACTAGCAATAGAGACCCAGTACTTC
TRBV7-9	TRBJ2-4	few	TRBD1	CASSFRQGATRF	TGTGCCAGCAGCTTTAGACAGGGGGCGACCCGCTTC
TRBV6-5	TRBJ2-7	few	TRBD1	CASRPGTGAEQYF	TGTGCCAGCAGACCCGGGACAGGGGCCGAGCAGTACTTC
TRBV27	TRBJ2-7	.	.	CASSSPRDTAYEQYF	TGTGCCAGCAGTTCTCCTCGGGACACCGCCTACGAGCAGTACTTC
TRBV6-2/TRBV6-3	TRBJ2-2	few	.	CASSQWPGELFF	TGTGCCAGCAGTCAATGGCCCGGGGAGCTGTTTTTT
TRBV2	TRBJ2-4	few	TRBD1	CASSVRGTGGSGIQYF	TGTGCCAGCAGCGTACGGGGGACAGGGGGCTCGGGCATTCAGTACTTC
TRBV29-1	TRBJ2-7	.	.	CSVGDFNTYEQYF	TGCAGCGTAGGGGACTTCAACACCTACGAGCAGTACTTC
TRBV10-3	TRBJ1-5	.	.	CAIGQPQHF	TGTGCCATCGGGCAGCCCCAGCATTTT
TRBV6-4	TRBJ2-1	few	TRBD1	CASSDSVFRQGGEQFF	TGTGCCAGCAGTGACTCCGTTTTCCGACAGGGTGGTGAGCAGTTCTTC
TRBV27	TRBJ2-3	many	TRBD1	CASSTRQGSTDTQYF	TGTGCCAGCAGTACCCGACAGGGATCCACAGATACGCAGTATTTT
TRBV6-2/TRBV6-3	TRBJ2-7	.	.	CASSYRGWRDIVYEQYF	TGTGCCAGCAGTTACAGGGGCTGGCGGGATATAGTCTACGAGCAGTACTTC
TRBV5-1	TRBJ2-1	.	.	CASSLMQGYNEQFF	TGCGCCAGCAGCTTGATGCAGGGTTACAATGAGCAGTTCTTC
TRBV29-1	TRBJ2-5	.	.	CSVGTQETQYF	TGCAGCGTTGGGACCCAAGAGACCCAGTACTTC
TRBV28	TRBJ1-1	few	.	CASVTGTGEEAFF	TGTGCCAGCGTAACCGGGACGGGAGAGGAAGCTTTCTTT
TRBV10-3	TRBJ1-6	few	.	CAIRTDLSTSPLHF	TGTGCCATCAGGACCGACCTATCGACATCACCCCTCCACTTT
TRBV12-3/TRBV12-4	TRBJ2-2	many	.	CASSLRVASNTGELFF	TGTGCCAGCAGTTTACGGGTAGCCTCAAACACCGGGGAGCTGTTTTTT
TRBV7-9	TRBJ2-7	few	TRBD2	CASSLGKREAYSEQYF	TGTGCCAGCAGCTTAGGAAAGCGGGAGGCCTATAGTGAGCAGTACTTC
TRBV28	TRBJ1-2	many	.	CASSSQGNGYTF	TGTGCCAGCAGTTCCCAAGGAAATGGCTACACCTTC
TRBV7-9	TRBJ2-5	few	.	CASSAANEETQYF	TGTGCCAGCAGCGCGGCCAATGAAGAGACCCAGTACTTC
TRBV6-2/TRBV6-3	TRBJ2-1	few	.	CASSYNPAYNEQFF	TGTGCCAGCAGTTACAACCCTGCCTACAATGAGCAGTTCTTC
TRBV4-3	TRBJ1-1	.	.	CASSQELRAEAFF	TGCGCCAGCAGCCAAGAGCTTCGAGCTGAAGCTTTCTTT